This T cell receptor beta chain emerged from a study of blood T cell repertoires in COVID-19. Only in-frame clones appear in the TCRdb table, and some are missing; sequencing was by immunoSEQ multiplex PCR. The sample carries roughly 220,000 clones, roughly 84% recorded once. Germline V gene sequence: CDR1 SGHAT, CDR2 FQNNGV. The CDR3 contains 11 residues. J gave up 6 bases and V 6 bases, and 1 base lay outside the gene matches. The material sequenced was peripheral blood. This rearrangement joins TRBV11-2 to TRBJ2-7; 8 bases are shared with TRBD1. The receptor was isolated from a woman in her thirties or forties who had recovered from COVID-19. The CDR3 loop is CASRQGVEQYF. In nucleotides, the CDR3 is TGTGCCAGCAGACAGGGGGTCGAGCAGTACTTC.